Listed below are T cell receptor beta chains from one sample, sequenced in a study of CD8 T cells in ankylosing spondylitis. TCRdb used MiXCR to reprocess the 5' RACE reads, holding one entry per CDR3 protein. This table holds around 430,000 distinct CDR3 sequences, more than 15% found once. The sample consisted of blood, either unsorted or a sorted T cell fraction (not recorded which). Source of these receptors: a male donor with ankylosing spondylitis. CDR3s include the opening cysteine and the closing phenylalanine or tryptophan.

TRBJ2-1,TRBV18,CASSLGLAGAHNEQFF
TRBJ1-5,TRBV11-2,CASSLGVGRQYSNQPQHF
TRBJ2-5,TRBV7-9,CASSARGGRETQYF
TRBJ2-7,TRBV7-9,CASSSKSGDIYEQYF
TRBJ1-5,TRBV20-1,CSATRDRGGQPQHF
TRBJ1-5,TRBV12-3/TRBV12-4,CASSSSGIPREPQHF
TRBJ1-5,TRBV5-5,CASSIRTGGDQPQHF
TRBJ1-5,TRBV7-2,CASSLVGTGNSNQPQHF
TRBJ2-1,TRBV29-1,CSVEPKSSYNEQFF
TRBJ2-1,TRBV29-1,CSVEGVGPDGNEQFF
TRBJ2-1,TRBV7-2,CASRYPGGSYNEQFF
TRBJ1-1,TRBV9,CASSVGLGTGYSYTEAFF
TRBJ1-1,TRBV7-9,CASSLTGDNTEAFF
TRBJ2-3,TRBV6-5,CASSYGGGSDTQYF
TRBJ1-1,TRBV3-1,CASSQDPGWTEAFF
TRBJ1-3,TRBV6-5,CASSYSGGLSGNTIYF
TRBJ2-5,TRBV4-1,CASSQGTSGGAYQETQYF
TRBJ1-4,TRBV15,CATSSRATNEKLFF
TRBJ1-1,TRBV10-3,CAISGGDTEAFF
TRBJ2-3,TRBV14,CASSQDLSGPYDTQYF
TRBJ2-2,TRBV29-1,CSAGLAGATGELFF
TRBJ2-5,TRBV4-3,CASSQDGNRRGQTQYF
TRBJ1-2,TRBV6-5,CASSPTTGGYTF
TRBJ2-2,TRBV7-2,CASRPPGLAGTGELFF
TRBJ2-1,TRBV5-8,CASSTRGGYNEQFF
TRBJ2-5,TRBV7-6,CASRPDGGETQYF
TRBJ1-1,TRBV20-1,CSARVGHVNTEAFF
TRBJ2-7,TRBV29-1,CSVDGASGEQYF
TRBJ2-1,TRBV2,CASSGGLSNYNEQFF
TRBJ2-1,TRBV7-2,CASSLVGTAVPYNEQFF
TRBJ1-2,TRBV4-2,CASSQETEGYGYTF
TRBJ1-2,TRBV10-3,CAISASTPGQENYGYTF
TRBJ2-3,TRBV4-1,CASSQGQARDTQYF
TRBJ1-4,TRBV7-2,CASSSDTGREKLFF
TRBJ2-1,TRBV10-1,CASSVSRGGPYNEQFF
TRBJ1-6,TRBV6-5,CASSYSGLQPNNSPLHF
TRBJ2-7,TRBV5-1,CASSLNRWTSGHYEQYF
TRBJ2-3,TRBV6-2/TRBV6-3,CASKTAGTHTQYF
TRBJ1-2,TRBV3-1,CASSQRAQPNYGYTF
TRBJ2-5,TRBV5-1,CASSSKQETQYF
TRBJ1-4,TRBV5-1,CASSLRDPTNEKLFF
TRBJ2-5,TRBV24-1,CATSDFRTGGLQETQYF
TRBJ2-3,TRBV14,CASSQLPPEDTQYF
TRBJ1-2,TRBV12-3/TRBV12-4,CASSLRTDSNYGYTF
TRBJ1-1,TRBV7-9,CATTRGVNTEAFF
TRBJ1-5,TRBV12-3/TRBV12-4,CASSFEWSGKGNQPQHF
TRBJ2-7,TRBV14,CASSQDLGHIDEQYF